The clone carrying this T cell receptor (beta chain) turned up a few times. RNA transcripts yielded amplified TCR beta CDR3 regions. HTBI primers were used for first-round RT-PCR of the TCR CDR3. TCRdb called the multiplex PCR reads again in MiXCR, with one record for every CDR3 protein. The sample records under 350,000 distinct CDR3 sequences, 15% to 20% being singletons. The data are from a study of T cells in Graves' hyperthyroidism and ophthalmopathy. The specimen sequenced was blood. This clonotype was sampled from a woman in her 50s with Graves' hyperthyroidism.

As DNA, the CDR3 is TGTGCCAGCAGCTTAGTGGCTAACAGAGACTTCGGGACTCCCCTCACAGATACGCAGTATTTT. Translating it yields CASSLVANRDFGTPLTDTQYF. V usage is TRBV7-2 and J usage is TRBJ2-3; D possibly corresponds to TRBD2 (6 bases). Trimming cost V 1 base and J 2 bases, with 28 bases left between them. This CDR3 spans 21 amino acids. Germline CDR1 and CDR2: SGHTA and FQGNSA.